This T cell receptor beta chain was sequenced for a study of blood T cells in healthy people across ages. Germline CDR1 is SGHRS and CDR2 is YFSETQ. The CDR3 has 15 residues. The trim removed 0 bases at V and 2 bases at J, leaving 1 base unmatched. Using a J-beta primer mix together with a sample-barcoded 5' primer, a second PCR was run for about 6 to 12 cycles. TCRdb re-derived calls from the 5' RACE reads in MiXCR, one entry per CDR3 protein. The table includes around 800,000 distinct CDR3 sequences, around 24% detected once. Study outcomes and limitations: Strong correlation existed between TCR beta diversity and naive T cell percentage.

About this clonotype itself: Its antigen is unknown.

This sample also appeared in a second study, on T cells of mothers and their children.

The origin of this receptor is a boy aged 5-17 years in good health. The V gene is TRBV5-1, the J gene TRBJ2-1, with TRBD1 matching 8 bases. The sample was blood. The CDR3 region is CASSLEGQAYNEQFF. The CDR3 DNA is TGCGCCAGCAGCTTGGAGGGACAGGCCTACAATGAGCAGTTCTTC.